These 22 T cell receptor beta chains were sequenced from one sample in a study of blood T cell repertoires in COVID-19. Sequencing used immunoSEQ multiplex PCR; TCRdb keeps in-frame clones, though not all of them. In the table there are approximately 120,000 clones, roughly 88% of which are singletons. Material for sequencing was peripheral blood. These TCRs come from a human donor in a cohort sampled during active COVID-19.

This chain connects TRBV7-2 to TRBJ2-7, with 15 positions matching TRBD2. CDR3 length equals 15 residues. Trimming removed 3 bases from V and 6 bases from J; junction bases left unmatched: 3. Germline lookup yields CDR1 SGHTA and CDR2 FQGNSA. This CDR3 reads CASSFSGLAGGEQYF. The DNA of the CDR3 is TGTGCCAGCAGCTTCTCGGGACTAGCGGGAGGCGAGCAGTACTTC.

CDR3 sequence (DNA): TGCGCCAGCAGACAAGGGCGGGGCACTGAAGCTTTCTTT. Encoded protein: CASRQGRGTEAFF. V is TRBV5-1 and J is TRBJ1-1, with D uncertain. Germline lookup yields CDR1 SGHRS and CDR2 YFSETQ. Trimming removed 5 bases from V and 4 bases from J, with 12 bases in between. This CDR3 comprises 13 residues.

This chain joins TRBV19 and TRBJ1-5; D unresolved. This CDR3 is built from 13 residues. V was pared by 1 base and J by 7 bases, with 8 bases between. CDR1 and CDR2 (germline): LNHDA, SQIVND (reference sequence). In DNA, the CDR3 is TGTGCCAGTAGTATAGTGGTTGAGCAGCCCCAGCATTTT. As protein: CASSIVVEQPQHF.

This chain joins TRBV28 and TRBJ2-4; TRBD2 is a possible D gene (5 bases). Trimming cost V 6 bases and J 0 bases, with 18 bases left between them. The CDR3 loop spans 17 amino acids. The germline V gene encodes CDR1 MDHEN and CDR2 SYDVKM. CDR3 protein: CASRSRTSLLAKNIQYF. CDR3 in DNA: TGTGCCAGCAGATCCCGGACTTCCCTACTAGCCAAAAACATTCAGTACTTC.

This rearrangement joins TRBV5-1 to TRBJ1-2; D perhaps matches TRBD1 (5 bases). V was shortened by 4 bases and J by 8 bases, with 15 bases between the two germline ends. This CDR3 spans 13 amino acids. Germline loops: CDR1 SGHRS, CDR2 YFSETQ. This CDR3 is CASSHLGTMGYTF. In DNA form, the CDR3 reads TGCGCCAGCAGCCACCTCGGGACTATGGGCTACACCTTC.

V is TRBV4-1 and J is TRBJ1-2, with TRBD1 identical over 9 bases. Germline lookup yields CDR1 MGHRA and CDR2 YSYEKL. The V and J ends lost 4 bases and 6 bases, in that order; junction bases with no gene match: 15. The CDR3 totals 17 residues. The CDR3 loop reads CASSPGQGWGPVHGYTF. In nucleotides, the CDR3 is TGCGCCAGCAGCCCGGGACAGGGCTGGGGTCCCGTGCATGGCTACACCTTC.

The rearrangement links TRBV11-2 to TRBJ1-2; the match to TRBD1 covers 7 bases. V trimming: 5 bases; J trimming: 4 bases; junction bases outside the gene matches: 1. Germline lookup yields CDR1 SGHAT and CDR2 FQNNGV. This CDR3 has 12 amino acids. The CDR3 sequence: CASSRDSYGYTF. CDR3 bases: TGTGCCAGCAGCCGGGACAGCTATGGCTACACCTTC.

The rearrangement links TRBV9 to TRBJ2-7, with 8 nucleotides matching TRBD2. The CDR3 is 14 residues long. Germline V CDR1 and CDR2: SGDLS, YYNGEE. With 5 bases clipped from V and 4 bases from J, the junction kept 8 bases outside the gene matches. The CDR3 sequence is CASRETSGPYEQYF. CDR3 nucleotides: TGTGCCAGCAGGGAAACTAGCGGCCCTTACGAGCAGTACTTC.

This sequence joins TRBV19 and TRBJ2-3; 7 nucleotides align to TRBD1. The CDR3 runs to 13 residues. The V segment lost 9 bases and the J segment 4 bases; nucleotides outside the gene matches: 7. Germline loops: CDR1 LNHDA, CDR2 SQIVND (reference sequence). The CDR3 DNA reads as TGTGCCAGCCGGGACAGAGGAGCAGATACGCAGTATTTT. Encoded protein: CASRDRGADTQYF.

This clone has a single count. The CDR3 bases are TGTGCCAGCAAGGGGAGGACAGGAACTAATCAGCCCCAGCATTTT. It yields the protein CASKGRTGTNQPQHF. The gene calls are TRBV28 and TRBJ1-5; 7 bases agree with TRBD1. The CDR3 length is 15 residues. V shed 7 bases, J shed 4 bases, and the junction held 10 bases outside the gene matches. Germline-derived CDR1 and CDR2 are MDHEN and SYDVKM.

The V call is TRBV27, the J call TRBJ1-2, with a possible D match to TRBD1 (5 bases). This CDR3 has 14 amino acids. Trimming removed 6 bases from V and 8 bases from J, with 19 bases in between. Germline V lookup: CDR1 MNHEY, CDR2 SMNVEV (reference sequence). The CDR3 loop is CASRLGSGVGGYTF. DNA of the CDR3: TGTGCCAGCAGATTAGGCTCGGGGGTAGGGGGCTACACCTTC.

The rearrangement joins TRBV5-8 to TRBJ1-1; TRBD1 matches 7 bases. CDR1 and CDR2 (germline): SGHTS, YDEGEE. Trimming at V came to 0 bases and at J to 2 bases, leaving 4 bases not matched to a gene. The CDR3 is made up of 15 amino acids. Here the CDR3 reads CASSLGDRFNTEAFF. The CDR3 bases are TGTGCCAGCAGCTTGGGGGACAGATTCAACACTGAAGCTTTCTTT.

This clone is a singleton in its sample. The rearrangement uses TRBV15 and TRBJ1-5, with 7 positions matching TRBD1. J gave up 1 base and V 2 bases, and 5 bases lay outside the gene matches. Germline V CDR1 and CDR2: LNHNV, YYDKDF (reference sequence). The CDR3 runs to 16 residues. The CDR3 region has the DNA TGTGCCACCAGCAGATCCGAGGGGGCGAGCAATCAGCCCCAGCATTTT. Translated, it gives CATSRSEGASNQPQHF.

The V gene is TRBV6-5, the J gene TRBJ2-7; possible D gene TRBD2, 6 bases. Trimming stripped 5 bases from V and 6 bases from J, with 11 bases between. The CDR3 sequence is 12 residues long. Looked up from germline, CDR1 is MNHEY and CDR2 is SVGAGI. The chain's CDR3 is CASSPRDSEQYF. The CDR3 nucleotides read TGTGCCAGCAGTCCCCGGGACTCCGAGCAGTACTTC.

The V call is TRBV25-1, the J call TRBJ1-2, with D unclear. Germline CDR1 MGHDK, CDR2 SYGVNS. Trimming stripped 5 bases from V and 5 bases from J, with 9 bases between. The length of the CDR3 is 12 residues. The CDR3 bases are TGTGCCAGCAGTCGGAGTGGGTATGGCTACACCTTC. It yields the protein CASSRSGYGYTF.

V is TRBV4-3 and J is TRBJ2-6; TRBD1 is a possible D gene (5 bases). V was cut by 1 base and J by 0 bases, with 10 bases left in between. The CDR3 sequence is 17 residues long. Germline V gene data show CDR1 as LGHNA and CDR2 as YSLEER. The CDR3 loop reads CASSQVIDSSGANVLTF. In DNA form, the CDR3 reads TGCGCCAGCAGCCAAGTTATCGACAGCTCTGGGGCCAACGTCCTGACTTTC.

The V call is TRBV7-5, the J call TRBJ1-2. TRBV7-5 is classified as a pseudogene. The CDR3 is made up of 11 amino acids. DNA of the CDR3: TGTGCCAGAAGCTTTAGGAGTGGCTACACCTTC. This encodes CARSFRSGYTF.

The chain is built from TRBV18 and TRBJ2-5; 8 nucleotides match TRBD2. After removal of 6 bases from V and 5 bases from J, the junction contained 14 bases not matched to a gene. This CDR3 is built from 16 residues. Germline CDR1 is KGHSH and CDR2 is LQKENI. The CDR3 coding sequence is TGTGCCAGCTCCCTCTCTGGAGCGGGAGCCATCGAGACCCAGTACTTC. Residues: CASSLSGAGAIETQYF.

The CDR3 coding sequence is TGTGCCTGGAGTGTTGGGACTACCTACGAGCAGTACTTC. It yields the protein CAWSVGTTYEQYF. The chain joins TRBV30 to TRBJ2-7; TRBD2 agrees at 7 bases. This CDR3 is 13 amino acids long. V was clipped by 0 bases and J by 2 bases; unmatched bases: 1. The V gene's germline CDR1 is GTSNPN and CDR2 SVGIG (reference sequence).

DNA for the CDR3: TGTGCCCGGACATACGGAGCCTACAATGAGCAGTTCTTC. This sequence encodes CARTYGAYNEQFF. The chain combines TRBV30 with TRBJ2-1; perhaps TRBD1 as D (5 bases). Trimming stripped 8 bases from V and 2 bases from J, with 13 bases between. The V gene's germline CDR1 is GTSNPN and CDR2 SVGIG (reference sequence). The CDR3 contains 13 residues.

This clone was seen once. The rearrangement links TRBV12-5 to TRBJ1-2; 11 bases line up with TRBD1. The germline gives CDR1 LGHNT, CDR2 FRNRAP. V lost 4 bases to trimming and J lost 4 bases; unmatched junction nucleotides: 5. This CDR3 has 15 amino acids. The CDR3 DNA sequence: TGTGCTAGTGGTTCCCGGACAGGGGGCCGCTATGGCTACACCTTC. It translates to CASGSRTGGRYGYTF.

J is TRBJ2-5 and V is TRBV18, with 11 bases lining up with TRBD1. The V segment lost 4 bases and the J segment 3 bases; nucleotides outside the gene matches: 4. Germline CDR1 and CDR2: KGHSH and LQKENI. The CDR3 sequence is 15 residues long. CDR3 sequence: CASSRGGQGEETQYF. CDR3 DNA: TGTGCCAGCTCACGAGGGGGACAGGGGGAAGAGACCCAGTACTTC.